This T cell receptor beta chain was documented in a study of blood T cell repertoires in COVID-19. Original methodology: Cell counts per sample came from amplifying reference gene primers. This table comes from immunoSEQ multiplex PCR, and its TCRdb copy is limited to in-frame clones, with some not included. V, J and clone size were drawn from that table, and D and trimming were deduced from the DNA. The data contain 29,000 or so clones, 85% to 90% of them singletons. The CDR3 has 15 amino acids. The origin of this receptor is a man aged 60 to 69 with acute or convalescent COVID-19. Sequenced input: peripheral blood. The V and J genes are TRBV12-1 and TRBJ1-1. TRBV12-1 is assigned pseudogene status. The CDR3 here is CASSFAPGLEAEAFF. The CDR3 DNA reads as TGTGCCAGCAGCTTTGCTCCGGGTCTTGAGGCTGAAGCTTTCTTT.